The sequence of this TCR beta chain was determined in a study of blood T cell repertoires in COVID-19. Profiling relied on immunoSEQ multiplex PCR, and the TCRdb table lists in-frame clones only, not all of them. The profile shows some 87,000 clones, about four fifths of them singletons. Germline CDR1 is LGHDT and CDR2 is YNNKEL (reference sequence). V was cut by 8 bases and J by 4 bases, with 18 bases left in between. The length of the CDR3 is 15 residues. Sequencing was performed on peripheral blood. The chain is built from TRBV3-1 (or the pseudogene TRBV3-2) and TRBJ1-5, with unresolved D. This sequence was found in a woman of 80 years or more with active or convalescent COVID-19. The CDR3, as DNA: TGTGCCAGCCCCCCCATCACGGGGTGTAATCAGCCCCAGCATTTT. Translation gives CASPPITGCNQPQHF.